The 5 T cell receptor beta chains below come from one sample, sequenced in a study of cytomegalovirus exposure and HLA in healthy donors. The primer mix had 60 Vbeta and 13 Jbeta primers. TCRdb keeps only in-frame clones here, not all; method: immunoSEQ multiplex PCR. The table records approximately 70,000 clones, 70% to 80% of them present only once. The specimen sequenced was PBMCs. Every receptor here comes from a man aged 50 to 60 in good health and CMV-seronegative.

The chain joins TRBV2 to TRBJ2-3; 8 bases are a match to TRBD2. Trimming removed 4 bases from V and 3 bases from J; junction bases left unmatched: 6. Germline V gene sequence: CDR1 SNHLY, CDR2 FYNNEI. The CDR3 is 15 residues long. DNA for the CDR3: TGTGCCAGCAGTGTCACGGCGGGGGGAACAGATACGCAGTATTTT. It codes for CASSVTAGGTDTQYF. Looking up the rest from reference TRBV2 and TRBJ2-3 gives the full variable domain: EPEVTQTPSHQVTQMGQEVILRCVPISNHLYFYWYRQILGQKVEFLVSFYNNEISEKSEIFDDQFSVERPDGSNFTLKIRSTKLEDSAMYFCASSVTAGGTDTQYFGPGTRLTVL.

There are a few counts of this clone. This CDR3 is CATTGVNTGELFF. The DNA for the CDR3 is TGTGCCACCACCGGGGTGAACACCGGGGAGCTGTTTTTT. J is TRBJ2-2 and V is TRBV15, with D possibly being TRBD2 (5 bases). This CDR3 has 13 residues. CDR1 LNHNV and CDR2 YYDKDF come from the germline V gene (reference sequence). The V end was cut by 7 bases, the J end by 1 base, with 7 bases between.

V gene TRBV14 combines with J gene TRBJ2-1, with 10 bases identical to TRBD2. The CDR3 has 16 amino acids. The J segment lost 8 bases and the V segment lost 2 bases, leaving 9 bases of the junction unmatched. Germline V lookup: CDR1 SGHDN, CDR2 FVKESK. The CDR3 loop reads CASSQKGLAGVDEQFF. CDR3 nucleotide sequence: TGTGCCAGCAGCCAAAAGGGCCTAGCGGGAGTGGATGAGCAGTTCTTC.

CDR3 in DNA: TGTGCCAGCAGCTCCTTACAGGGCTCCTACGAGCAGTACTTC. Its protein product is CASSSLQGSYEQYF. V and J are TRBV7-6 and TRBJ2-7; TRBD1 is a possible D gene (6 bases). Deletions cut 4 bases from V and 0 bases from J, with 10 bases between. The CDR3 totals 14 residues. Germline values: CDR1 SGHVS, CDR2 FNYEAQ.

The chain has TRBV30 and TRBJ1-5; D gene ambiguous. The ends were cut back, 6 bases at V and 0 bases at J, with 15 bases in the middle. The length of the CDR3 is 15 residues. CDR1 is GTSNPN, CDR2 SVGIG, per germline (reference sequence). Here the CDR3 DNA reads TGTGCCTGTCGTCGGGAGGGTTATAGCAATCAGCCCCAGCATTTT. This encodes CACRREGYSNQPQHF. Filled out from reference TRBV30 and TRBJ1-5, the complete variable domain reads SQTIHQWPATLVQPVGSPLSLECTVEGTSNPNLYWYRQAAGRGLQLLFYSVGIGQISSEVPQNLSASRPQDRQFILSSKKLLLSDSGFYLCACRREGYSNQPQHFGDGTRLSIL.